The 21 T cell receptor beta chains reported below all come from one sample, sequenced in a study of T cell repertoires in cytomegalovirus infection. For these receptors, no antigen is known. TCRdb analysed the reads with MiXCR anew, one entry per CDR3 protein. The repertoire consists of 750,000 to 950,000 distinct CDR3 sequences, with 25% to 30% occurring once and the leading ten covering around 14%. The sample was cultured CD8+ T cells from PBMCs, taken from culture after CMV antigen stimulation. Receptor source: a human donor in good health (CMV status not recorded). Some clones in this sample may be carry-over from other donors' samples.

This clonotype was observed at least ten times. The chain links TRBV7-9 to TRBJ2-7; D is possibly TRBD1 (5 bases). This CDR3 comprises 13 residues. The V and J ends lost 7 bases and 0 bases respectively, with 10 bases between them. The germline gives CDR1 SEHNR, CDR2 FQNEAQ (reference sequence). The CDR3 protein is CASTIDSSYEQYV. The DNA of the CDR3 is TGTGCCAGCACCATAGACAGCTCCTACGAGCAGTACGTC.

This sequence joins TRBV12-3 or TRBV12-4 and TRBJ1-1, with D possibly TRBD1 on 6 matching bases. This CDR3 spans 14 amino acids. The V end lost 7 bases, the J end lost 4 bases, and 16 bases lay between the germline ends. Here the CDR3 reads CASTPTGQRTEAFF. DNA of the CDR3: TGTGCCAGCACCCCGACAGGCCAGCGCACTGAAGCTTTCTTT.

This clonotype was counted only a few times. This sequence joins TRBV6-2 or TRBV6-3 and TRBJ1-1; 9 bases agree with TRBD1. Losses at the gene ends were 0 bases for V and 0 bases for J; bases not matched to a gene: 11. Per the germline V gene, CDR1 is MNHEY and CDR2 is SVGEGT. The length of the CDR3 is 19 residues. CDR3 nucleotides: TGTGCCAGCAGTTACTCGAAGTCCCTGGACAGGGGACTGAACACTGAAGCTTTCTTT. Residues: CASSYSKSLDRGLNTEAFF.

This clonotype was detected a few times. The chain uses TRBV24-1 and TRBJ1-1; 8 nucleotides align to TRBD1. CDR1 and CDR2 (germline): KGHDR, SFDVKD. After removal of 5 bases from V and 3 bases from J, the junction contained 7 bases not matched to a gene. There are 15 residues in the CDR3. The CDR3 DNA reads as TGTGCCACCAGTGCCTCGACAGGGGTGGACACTGAAGCTTTCTTT. This codes for CATSASTGVDTEAFF.

The sample holds many counts of this clonotype. V is TRBV7-6 and J is TRBJ2-3; D not certain. Deletions cut 5 bases from V and 1 base from J, with 10 bases between. The CDR3 sequence is 14 residues long. Germline CDR1 is SGHVS and CDR2 is FNYEAQ. The CDR3 spells CASSPFPGTDTQYF. DNA of the CDR3: TGTGCCAGCAGCCCTTTTCCGGGCACAGATACGCAGTATTTT.

The J gene is TRBJ2-3, the V gene TRBV2, with TRBD2 matching over 7 bases. The trim removed 8 bases at V and 3 bases at J, leaving 5 bases unmatched. CDR1 is SNHLY and CDR2 is FYNNEI in the germline V gene. The CDR3 has 13 amino acids. CDR3 nucleotides: TGTGCCAGCTGTGGGGGGGAGACAGATACGCAGTATTTT. Its translation is CASCGGETDTQYF.

This clonotype turned up a few times. The chain couples TRBV20-1 to TRBJ1-1; D gene unclear. The CDR3 extends over 15 amino acids. Trimming shortened V by 4 bases and J by 1 base, and 16 bases separated the two germline ends. The V gene's germline CDR1 is DFQATT and CDR2 SNEGSKA (reference sequence). The CDR3 sequence is CSATLWARKNTEAFF. The CDR3 DNA is TGCAGTGCTACCCTTTGGGCAAGGAAGAACACTGAAGCTTTCTTT.

This chain links TRBV7-2 with TRBJ1-6; D is unclear. Trimming shortened V by 0 bases and J by 3 bases, and 12 bases separated the two germline ends. This CDR3 comprises 17 residues. The germline V gene encodes CDR1 SGHTA and CDR2 FQGNSA. The CDR3 nucleotides read TGTGCCAGCAGCTTAGCGCTATCGGTTGGCTATAATTCACCCCTCCACTTT. Its protein product is CASSLALSVGYNSPLHF. Using reference TRBV7-2 and TRBJ1-6 for the parts outside the CDR3, the full variable domain is GAGVSQSPSNKVTEKGKDVELRCDPISGHTALYWYRQSLGQGLEFLIYFQGNSAPDKSGLPSDRFSAERTGGSVSTLTIQRTQQEDSAVYLCASSLALSVGYNSPLHFGNGTRLTVT.

Here the CDR3 reads CASSFPAGDVDTEAFF. The DNA of the CDR3 is TGTGCCAGCAGCTTCCCGGCAGGGGATGTTGACACTGAAGCTTTCTTT. This rearrangement joins TRBV7-9 to TRBJ1-1, with a possible D match to TRBD1 (6 bases). The germline CDR1 and CDR2 sequences are SEHNR and FQNEAQ (reference sequence). V lost 3 bases and J lost 3, with 17 bases in between. The CDR3 spans 16 residues. Complete variable domain (other parts from reference TRBV7-9 and TRBJ1-1): DTGVSQNPRHKITKRGQNVTFRCDPISEHNRLYWYRQTLGQGPEFLTYFQNEAQLEKSRLLSDRFSAERPKGSFSTLEIQRTEQGDSAMYLCASSFPAGDVDTEAFFGQGTRLTVV.

This chain connects TRBV6-5 to TRBJ1-1; D perhaps matches TRBD1 (6 bases). Germline assignment: CDR1 MNHEY and CDR2 SVGAGI. The germline V and J ends were trimmed by 2 bases and 0 bases, with 13 bases remaining between them. CDR3 length equals 16 residues. The CDR3 sequence is CASSYALTGLNTEAFF. CDR3 in DNA: TGTGCCAGCAGTTACGCTCTCACAGGGCTGAACACTGAAGCTTTCTTT.

This clonotype was seen only a few times. The rearrangement uses TRBV19 and TRBJ2-2; no reliable D call. The CDR3 spans 12 residues. Trimming shortened V by 10 bases and J by 6 bases, and 12 bases separated the two germline ends. The germline V gene encodes CDR1 LNHDA and CDR2 SQIVND (reference sequence). CDR3 residues: CATTFGAGELFF. The CDR3 DNA sequence: TGTGCCACGACCTTCGGAGCCGGGGAGCTGTTTTTT.

Only a few counts were recorded for this clonotype. The chain employs TRBV12-5 and TRBJ1-4, with D unresolved. Germline V gene sequence: CDR1 LGHNT, CDR2 FRNRAP. CDR3 length equals 16 residues. V was shortened by 4 bases and J by 4 bases, with 16 bases between the two germline ends. CDR3 region: CASGSGRYGDNEKLFF. Here the CDR3 DNA reads TGTGCTAGTGGTTCTGGTCGGTACGGTGATAATGAAAAACTGTTTTTT. The variable domain in full, with the rest retrieved from reference TRBV12-5 and TRBJ1-4, is DARVTQTPRHKVTEMGQEVTMRCQPILGHNTVFWYRQTMMQGLELLAYFRNRAPLDDSGMPKDRFSAEMPDATLATLKIQPSEPRDSAVYFCASGSGRYGDNEKLFFGSGTQLSVL.

In this sample, this clonotype turned up many times. The rearrangement links TRBV20-1 to TRBJ2-7; 10 positions match TRBD1. The CDR3 runs 13 residues. With V trimmed by 3 bases and J by 3 bases, 2 bases remained unmatched. Germline V lookup: CDR1 DFQATT, CDR2 SNEGSKA (reference sequence). The CDR3, as DNA: TGCAGTGCTAGCAGGGACAGGGGCTACGAGCAGTACGTC. Translating it yields CSASRDRGYEQYV.

V gene TRBV4-1 combines with J gene TRBJ1-2; TRBD1 is a possible D gene (5 bases). V shed 0 bases and J shed 7 bases, with 18 bases lying between them. Per the germline V gene, CDR1 is MGHRA and CDR2 is YSYEKL. This CDR3 region has 16 residues. CDR3 bases: TGCGCCAGCAGCCAAGATCCCTCCGGGACCCCGACTGGCTACACCTTC. Protein: CASSQDPSGTPTGYTF.

The chain recombines TRBV6-6 with TRBJ2-2, with D hard to call. Trimming removed 2 bases from V and 4 bases from J, with 14 bases in between. CDR3 length equals 16 residues. Germline V gives CDR1 MNHNY, CDR2 SVGAGI (reference sequence). CDR3 residues: CASSYRLGVITGELFF. In DNA form, the CDR3 reads TGTGCCAGCAGTTACCGCCTTGGGGTAATCACCGGGGAGCTGTTTTTT.

The J gene is TRBJ1-1, the V gene TRBV12-3 or TRBV12-4, with 7 bases lining up with TRBD1. The CDR3 sequence is 16 residues long. Trimming at V came to 5 bases and at J to 4 bases, leaving 13 bases not matched to a gene. The CDR3 is CASSATTGFRSTEAFF. CDR3 sequence (DNA): TGTGCCAGCAGTGCTACGACAGGGTTTAGGAGCACTGAAGCTTTCTTT.

The chain joins TRBV27 to TRBJ2-7; D call uncertain. CDR3 size: 13 residues. CDR1 is MNHEY and CDR2 is SMNVEV in the germline V gene (reference sequence). V lost 10 bases to trimming and J lost 7 bases, with 20 bases between them. The DNA for the CDR3 is TGTGCCACTTCTTCCGGGCCCTTGAGAGAGCAGTACTTC. Amino acids: CATSSGPLREQYF.

Only a few counts were recorded for this clonotype. This rearrangement joins TRBV29-1 to TRBJ2-7, with D unresolved. Germline loops: CDR1 SQVTM, CDR2 ANQGSEA. V gave up 5 bases and J gave up 0 bases, with 11 bases separating them. This CDR3 spans 13 amino acids. The CDR3 protein is CSVSGGSSYEQYF. The CDR3 bases are TGCAGCGTTAGTGGCGGAAGCTCCTACGAGCAGTACTTC.

This clonotype was counted between two and nine times. The chain has TRBV7-9 and TRBJ2-6; tentative D call: TRBD2 (5 bases). With 5 bases removed from V and 2 bases from J, the gap between germline ends came to 10 bases. Germline CDR1 SEHNR, CDR2 FQNEAQ (reference sequence). This CDR3 region has 15 residues. CDR3 sequence: CASSLGSAGANVLTF. In DNA form, the CDR3 reads TGTGCCAGCAGCCTTGGGAGTGCTGGGGCCAACGTCCTGACTTTC. The variable domain in full, with the rest retrieved from reference TRBV7-9 and TRBJ2-6, is DTGVSQNPRHKITKRGQNVTFRCDPISEHNRLYWYRQTLGQGPEFLTYFQNEAQLEKSRLLSDRFSAERPKGSFSTLEIQRTEQGDSAMYLCASSLGSAGANVLTFGAGSRLTVL.

This clonotype was seen a handful of times. The rearrangement links TRBV7-2 to TRBJ1-5, with 7 bases that match TRBD1. Germline values: CDR1 SGHTA, CDR2 FQGNSA. The CDR3 totals 15 residues. V dropped 5 bases and J dropped 0; count of bases not matched to a gene: 4. The DNA for the CDR3 is TGTGCCAGCAGCCGACAGGGCTTTAGCAATCAGCCCCAGCATTTT. This translates into CASSRQGFSNQPQHF.

The V call is TRBV27, the J call TRBJ1-6, with D unclear. Trimming took off 3 bases at V and 14 bases at J, with 17 bases between the two ends. Germline CDR1 MNHEY, CDR2 SMNVEV (reference sequence). CDR3 length equals 14 residues. This CDR3 reads CASSFGQAVMALHF. The CDR3 region has the DNA TGTGCCAGCAGTTTTGGGCAGGCGGTTATGGCCCTCCACTTT.